The clone carrying this T cell receptor (beta chain) was found many times. Its antigen is not identified. These data are taken from a study of T cells after yellow fever vaccination. Study observations and caveats: Clonotypes found in both CD4 and CD8 compartments made up a small share.

V gave up 6 bases and J gave up 1 base, with 15 bases separating them. CDR1 and CDR2 (germline): SGHTA, FQGNSA. The CDR3 spans 15 residues. Synthesis of TCR cDNA relied on 5'RACE template switching, which attached a universal primer site and UMIs. TCRdb itself ran the 5' RACE reads through MiXCR, one entry per CDR3 protein. The sample consists of 200,000 to 300,000 distinct CDR3 sequences, roughly 3.7% of them appearing once. The sample in question was PBMCs, obtained 15 days after the yellow fever booster vaccination. The TCR originated in a man aged 18-30 years who received the YFV17D yellow fever vaccine. The rearrangement links TRBV7-2 to TRBJ2-5, with TRBD2 as a possible D gene (5 bases). CDR3 nucleotide sequence: TGTGCCAGCAGTGGGGTTAGAGGGCTCCAAGAGACCCAGTACTTC. Protein: CASSGVRGLQETQYF.